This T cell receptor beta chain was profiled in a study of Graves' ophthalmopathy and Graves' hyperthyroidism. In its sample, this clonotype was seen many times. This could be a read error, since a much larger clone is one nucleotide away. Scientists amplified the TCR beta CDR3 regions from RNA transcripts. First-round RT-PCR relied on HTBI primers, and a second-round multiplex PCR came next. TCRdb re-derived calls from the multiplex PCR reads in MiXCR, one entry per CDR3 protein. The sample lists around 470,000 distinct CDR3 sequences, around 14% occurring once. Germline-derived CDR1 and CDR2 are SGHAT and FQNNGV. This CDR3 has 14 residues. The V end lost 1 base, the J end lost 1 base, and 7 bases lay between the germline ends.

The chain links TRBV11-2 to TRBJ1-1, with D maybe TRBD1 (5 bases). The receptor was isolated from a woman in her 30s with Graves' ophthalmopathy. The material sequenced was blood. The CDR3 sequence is CASSLGQRNTEAFF. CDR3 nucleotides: TGTGCCAGCAGCTTAGGACAGAGGAACACTGAAGCTTTCTTT.